The entry below gives a single T cell receptor beta chain sequence along with its context. Antigen unknown. These data are taken from a study of T cell responses to AZD1222 COVID-19 vaccine. The study, taken as a whole, reports: Donors in the cohort were predominantly white British and more often female, and clonal diversity was possibly underestimated.

Some clones are missing from TCRdb's copy, which holds only in-frame ones; the method was immunoSEQ multiplex PCR. The table has 90,000 to 120,000 clones, 80% to 90% seen once; the top ten hold 3% to 3.5%. The origin of this receptor is an adult in good health. The sample was peripheral blood, taken on day 0 of AZD1222 vaccination.

The DNA for the CDR3 is TGTGCCAGCAGTACAGGGAGTTGGGGCACTGAAGCTTTCTTT. It is translated as CASSTGSWGTEAFF. The rearrangement uses TRBV6-5 and TRBJ1-1, with D perhaps matching TRBD1 (6 bases). The CDR3 spans 14 residues. Trimming removed 5 bases from V and 4 bases from J, with 14 bases in between. The germline V gene encodes CDR1 MNHEY and CDR2 SVGAGI.